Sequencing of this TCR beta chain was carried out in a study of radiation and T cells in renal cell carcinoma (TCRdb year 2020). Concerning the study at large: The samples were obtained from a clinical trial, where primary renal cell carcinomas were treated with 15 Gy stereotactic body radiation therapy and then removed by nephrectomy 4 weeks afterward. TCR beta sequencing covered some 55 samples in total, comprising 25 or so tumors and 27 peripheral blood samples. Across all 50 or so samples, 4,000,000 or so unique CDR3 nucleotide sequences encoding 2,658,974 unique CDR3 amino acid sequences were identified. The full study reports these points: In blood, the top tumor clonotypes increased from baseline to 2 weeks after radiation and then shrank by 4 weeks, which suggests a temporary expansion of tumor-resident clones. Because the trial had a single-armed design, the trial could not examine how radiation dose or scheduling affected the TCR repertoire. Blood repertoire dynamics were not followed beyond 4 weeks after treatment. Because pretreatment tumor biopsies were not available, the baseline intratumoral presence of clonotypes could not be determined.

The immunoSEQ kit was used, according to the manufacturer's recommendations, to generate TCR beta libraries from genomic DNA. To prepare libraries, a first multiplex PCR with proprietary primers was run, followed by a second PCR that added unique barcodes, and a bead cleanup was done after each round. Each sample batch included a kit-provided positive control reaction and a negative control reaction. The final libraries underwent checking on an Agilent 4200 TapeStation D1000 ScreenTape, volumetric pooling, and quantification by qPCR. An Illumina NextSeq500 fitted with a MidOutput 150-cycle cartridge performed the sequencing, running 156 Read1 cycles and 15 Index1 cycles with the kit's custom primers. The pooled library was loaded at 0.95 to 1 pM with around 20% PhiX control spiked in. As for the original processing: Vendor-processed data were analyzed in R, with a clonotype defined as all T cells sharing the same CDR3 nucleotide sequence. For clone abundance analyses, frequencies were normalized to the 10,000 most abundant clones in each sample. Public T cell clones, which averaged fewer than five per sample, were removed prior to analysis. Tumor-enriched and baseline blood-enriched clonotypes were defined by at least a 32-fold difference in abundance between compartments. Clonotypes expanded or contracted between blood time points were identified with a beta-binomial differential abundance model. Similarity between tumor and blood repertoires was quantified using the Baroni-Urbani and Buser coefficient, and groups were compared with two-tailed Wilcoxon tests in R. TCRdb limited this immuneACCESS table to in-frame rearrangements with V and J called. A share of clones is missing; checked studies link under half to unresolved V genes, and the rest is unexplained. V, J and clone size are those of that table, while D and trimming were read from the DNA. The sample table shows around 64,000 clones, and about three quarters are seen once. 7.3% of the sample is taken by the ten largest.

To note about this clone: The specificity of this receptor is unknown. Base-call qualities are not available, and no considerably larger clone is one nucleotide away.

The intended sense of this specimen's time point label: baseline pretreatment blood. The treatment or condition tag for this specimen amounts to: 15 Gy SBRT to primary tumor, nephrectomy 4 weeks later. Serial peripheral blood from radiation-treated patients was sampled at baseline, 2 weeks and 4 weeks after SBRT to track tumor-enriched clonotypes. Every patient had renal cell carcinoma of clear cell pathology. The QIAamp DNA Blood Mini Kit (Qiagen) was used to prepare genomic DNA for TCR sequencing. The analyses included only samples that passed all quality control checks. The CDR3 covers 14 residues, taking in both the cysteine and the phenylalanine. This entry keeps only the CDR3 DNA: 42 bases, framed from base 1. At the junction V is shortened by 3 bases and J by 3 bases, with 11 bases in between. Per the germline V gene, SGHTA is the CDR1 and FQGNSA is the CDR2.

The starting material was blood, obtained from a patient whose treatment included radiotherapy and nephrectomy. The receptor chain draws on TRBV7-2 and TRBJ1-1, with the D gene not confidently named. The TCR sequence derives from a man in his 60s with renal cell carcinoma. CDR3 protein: CASSFARADTEAFF. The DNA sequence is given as TGTGCCAGCAGCTTTGCTAGGGCCGACACTGAAGCTTTCTTT.